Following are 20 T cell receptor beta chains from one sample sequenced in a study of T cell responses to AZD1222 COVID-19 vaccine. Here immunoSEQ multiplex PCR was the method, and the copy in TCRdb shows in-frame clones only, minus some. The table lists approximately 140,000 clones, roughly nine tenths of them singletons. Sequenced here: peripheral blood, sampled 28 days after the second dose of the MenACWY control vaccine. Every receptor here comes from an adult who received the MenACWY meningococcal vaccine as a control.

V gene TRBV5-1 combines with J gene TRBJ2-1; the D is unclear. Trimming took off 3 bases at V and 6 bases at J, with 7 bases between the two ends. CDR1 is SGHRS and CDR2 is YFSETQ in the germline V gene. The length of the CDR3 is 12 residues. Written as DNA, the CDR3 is TGCGCCAGCAGCTACACCCGCAATGAGCAGTTCTTC. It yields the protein CASSYTRNEQFF.

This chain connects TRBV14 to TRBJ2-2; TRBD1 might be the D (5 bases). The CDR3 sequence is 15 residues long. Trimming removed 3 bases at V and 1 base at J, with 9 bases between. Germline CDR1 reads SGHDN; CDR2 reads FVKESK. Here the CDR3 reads CASSHRTLNTGELFF. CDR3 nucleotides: TGTGCCAGCAGCCACCGGACATTGAACACCGGGGAGCTGTTTTTT.

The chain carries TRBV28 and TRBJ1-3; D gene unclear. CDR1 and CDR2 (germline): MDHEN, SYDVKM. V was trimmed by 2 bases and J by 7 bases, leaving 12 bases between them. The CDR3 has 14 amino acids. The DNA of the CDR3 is TGTGCCAGCAGTTTAATGACACTCGGGAACACCATATATTTT. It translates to CASSLMTLGNTIYF.

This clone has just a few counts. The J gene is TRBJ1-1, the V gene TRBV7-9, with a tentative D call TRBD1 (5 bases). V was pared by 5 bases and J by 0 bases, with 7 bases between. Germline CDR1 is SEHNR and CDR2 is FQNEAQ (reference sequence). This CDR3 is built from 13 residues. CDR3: CASSRGLNTEAFF. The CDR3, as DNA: TGTGCCAGCAGCAGGGGTTTGAACACTGAAGCTTTCTTT.

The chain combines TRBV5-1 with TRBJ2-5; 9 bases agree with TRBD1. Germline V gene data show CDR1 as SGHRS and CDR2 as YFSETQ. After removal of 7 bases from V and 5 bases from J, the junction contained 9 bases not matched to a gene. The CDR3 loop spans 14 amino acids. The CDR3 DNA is TGCGCCAGCTCTCCGGACAGGGGCTATGAGACCCAGTACTTC. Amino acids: CASSPDRGYETQYF.

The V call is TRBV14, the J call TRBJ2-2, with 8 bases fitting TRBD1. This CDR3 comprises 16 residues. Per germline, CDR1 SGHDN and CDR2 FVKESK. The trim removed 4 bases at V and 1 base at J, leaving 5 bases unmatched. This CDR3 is CASSRPGTGNTGELFF. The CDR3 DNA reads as TGTGCCAGCAGCCGCCCCGGGACAGGGAACACCGGGGAGCTGTTTTTT.

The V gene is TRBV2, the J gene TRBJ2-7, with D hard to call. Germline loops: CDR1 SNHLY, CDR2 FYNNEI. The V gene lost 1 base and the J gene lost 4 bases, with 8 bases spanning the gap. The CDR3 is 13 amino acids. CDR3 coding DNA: TGTGCCAGCAGTGAAGGGGTTAATTACGAGCAGTACTTC. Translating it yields CASSEGVNYEQYF.

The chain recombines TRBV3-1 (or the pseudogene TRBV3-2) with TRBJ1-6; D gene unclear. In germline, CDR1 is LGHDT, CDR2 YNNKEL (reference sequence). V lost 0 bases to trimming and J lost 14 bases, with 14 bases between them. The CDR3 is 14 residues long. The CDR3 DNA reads TGTGCCAGCAGCCAAGAACGAAGCCTCAAAGCCCTCCACTTT. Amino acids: CASSQERSLKALHF.

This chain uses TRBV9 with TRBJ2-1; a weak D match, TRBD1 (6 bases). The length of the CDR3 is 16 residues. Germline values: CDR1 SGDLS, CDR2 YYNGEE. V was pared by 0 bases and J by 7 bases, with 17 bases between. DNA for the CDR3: TGTGCCAGCAGCGTAGATTCTAGGGGGACCTGGAATGAGCAGTTCTTC. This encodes CASSVDSRGTWNEQFF.

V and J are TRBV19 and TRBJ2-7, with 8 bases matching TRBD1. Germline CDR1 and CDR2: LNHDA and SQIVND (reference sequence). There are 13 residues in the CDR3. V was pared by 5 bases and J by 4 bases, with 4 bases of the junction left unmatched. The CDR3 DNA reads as TGTGCCAGTAGTGCTCAGGGGGCTTACGAGCAGTACTTC. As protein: CASSAQGAYEQYF.

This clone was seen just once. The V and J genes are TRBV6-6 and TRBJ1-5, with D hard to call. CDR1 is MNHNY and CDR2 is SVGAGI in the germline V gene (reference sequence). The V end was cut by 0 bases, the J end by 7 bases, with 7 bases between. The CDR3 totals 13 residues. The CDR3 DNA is TGTGCCAGCAGTTACTCGACCAAACAGCCCCAGCATTTT. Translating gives CASSYSTKQPQHF.

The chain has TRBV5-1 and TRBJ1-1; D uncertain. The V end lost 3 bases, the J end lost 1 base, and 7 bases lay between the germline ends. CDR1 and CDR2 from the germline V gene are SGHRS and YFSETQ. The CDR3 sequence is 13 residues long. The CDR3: CASSWARNTEAFF. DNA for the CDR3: TGCGCCAGCAGCTGGGCCCGGAACACTGAAGCTTTCTTT.

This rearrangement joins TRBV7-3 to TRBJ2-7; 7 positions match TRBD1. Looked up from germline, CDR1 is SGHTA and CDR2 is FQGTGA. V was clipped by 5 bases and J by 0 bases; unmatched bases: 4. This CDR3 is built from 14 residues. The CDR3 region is CASSPGQHSYEQYF. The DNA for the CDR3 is TGTGCCAGCAGCCCGGGACAGCACTCCTACGAGCAGTACTTC.

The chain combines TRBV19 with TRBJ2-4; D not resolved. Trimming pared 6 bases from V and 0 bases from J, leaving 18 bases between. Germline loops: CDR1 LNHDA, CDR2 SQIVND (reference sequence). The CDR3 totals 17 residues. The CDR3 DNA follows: TGTGCCAGTAGGAATATTCAGGAAGGATTAGCCAAAAACATTCAGTACTTC. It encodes CASRNIQEGLAKNIQYF.

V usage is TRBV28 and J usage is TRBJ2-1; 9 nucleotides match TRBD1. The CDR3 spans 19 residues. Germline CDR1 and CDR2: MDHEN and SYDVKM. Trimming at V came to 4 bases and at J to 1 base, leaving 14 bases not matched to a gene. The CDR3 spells CASSYPTRTGELSYNEQFF. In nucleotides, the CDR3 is TGTGCCAGCAGTTACCCCACAAGGACAGGGGAATTGTCCTACAATGAGCAGTTCTTC. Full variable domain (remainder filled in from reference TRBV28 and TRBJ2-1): DVKVTQSSRYLVKRTGEKVFLECVQDMDHENMFWYRQDPGLGLRLIYFSYDVKMKEKGDIPEGYSVSREKKERFSLILESASTNQTSMYLCASSYPTRTGELSYNEQFFGPGTRLTVL.

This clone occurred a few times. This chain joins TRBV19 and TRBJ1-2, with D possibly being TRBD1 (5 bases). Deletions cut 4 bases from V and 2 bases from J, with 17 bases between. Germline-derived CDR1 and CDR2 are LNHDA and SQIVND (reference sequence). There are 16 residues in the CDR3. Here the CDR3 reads CASSTAGINQNYGYTF. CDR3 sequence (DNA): TGTGCCAGTAGTACCGCAGGGATAAACCAGAACTATGGCTACACCTTC.

The CDR3, as DNA: TGTGCCAGCAGCCCCCCGGGACGCTCGAACACTGAAGCTTTCTTT. It translates to CASSPPGRSNTEAFF. The chain has TRBV7-9 and TRBJ1-1; maybe TRBD1 (5 bases). V lost 5 bases and J 1 base, leaving 14 bases between the germline ends. Germline V CDR1 and CDR2: SEHNR, FQNEAQ (reference sequence). The CDR3 consists of 15 residues.

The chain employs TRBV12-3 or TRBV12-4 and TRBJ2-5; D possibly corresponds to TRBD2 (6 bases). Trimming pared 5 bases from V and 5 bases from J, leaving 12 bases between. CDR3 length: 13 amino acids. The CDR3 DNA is TGTGCCAGCAGTGGGGACTCATATGAGACCCAGTACTTC. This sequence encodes CASSGDSYETQYF.

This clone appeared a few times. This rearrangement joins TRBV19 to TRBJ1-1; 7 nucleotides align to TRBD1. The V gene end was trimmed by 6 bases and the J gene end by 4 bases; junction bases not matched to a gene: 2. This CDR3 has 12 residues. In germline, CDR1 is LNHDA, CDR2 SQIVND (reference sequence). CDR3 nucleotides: TGTGCCAGTAGGCAGGGGGGCACTGAAGCTTTCTTT. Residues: CASRQGGTEAFF.

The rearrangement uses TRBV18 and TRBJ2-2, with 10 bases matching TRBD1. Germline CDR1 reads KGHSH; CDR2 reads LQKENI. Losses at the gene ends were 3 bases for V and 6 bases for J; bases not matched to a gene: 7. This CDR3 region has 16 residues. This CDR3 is CASSPGQGIPAGELFF. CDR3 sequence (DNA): TGTGCCAGCTCACCGGGACAGGGGATACCCGCCGGGGAGCTGTTTTTT.